Sequencing of this TCR beta chain was carried out in a study of blood T cell repertoires in COVID-19. On the study more broadly: Sites across the United States, Italy and Spain contributed samples from acute and convalescent COVID-19. Sources were T cells, B-cell-depleted T cells, or PBMCs; the material itself was cDNA or gDNA.

Recruits, aged roughly 18 to 89 years, lived in 25 or so US areas. Participants were placed into cohorts based on the clinical history they reported. This table comes from immunoSEQ multiplex PCR, and its TCRdb copy is limited to in-frame clones, with some not included. The sample gives a few hundred thousand clones, approximately 90% of which show up once; about 1.1% is in the top ten. This CDR3 is built from 13 residues. V lost 1 base to trimming and J lost 4 bases, with 7 bases between them. Only a few counts were recorded for this clone. This clonotype originated in a woman aged 18 to 35 who had recovered from COVID-19. Sequencing was performed on PBMCs or T cells enriched from blood (not recorded which). This chain uses TRBV12-3 or TRBV12-4 with TRBJ2-5; possible D gene TRBD2, 5 bases. The CDR3 loop is CASSLGSAETQYF. For the CDR3, the DNA is TGTGCCAGCAGTTTAGGTAGCGCAGAGACCCAGTACTTC.